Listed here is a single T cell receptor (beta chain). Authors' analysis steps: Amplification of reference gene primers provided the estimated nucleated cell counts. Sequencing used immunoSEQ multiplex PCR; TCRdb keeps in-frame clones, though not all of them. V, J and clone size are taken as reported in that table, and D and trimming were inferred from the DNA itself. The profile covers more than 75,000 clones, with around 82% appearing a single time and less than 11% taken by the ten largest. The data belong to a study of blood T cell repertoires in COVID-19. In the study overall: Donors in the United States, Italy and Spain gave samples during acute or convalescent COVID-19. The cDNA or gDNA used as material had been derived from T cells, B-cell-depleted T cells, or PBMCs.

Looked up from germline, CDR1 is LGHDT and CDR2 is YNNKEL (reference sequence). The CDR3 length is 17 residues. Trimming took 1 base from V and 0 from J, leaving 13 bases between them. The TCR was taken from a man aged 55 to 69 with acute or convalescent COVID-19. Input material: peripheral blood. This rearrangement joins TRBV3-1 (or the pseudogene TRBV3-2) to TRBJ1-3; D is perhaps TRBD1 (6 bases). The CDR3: CASSQAVDRSSGNTIYF. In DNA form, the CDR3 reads TGTGCCAGCAGCCAAGCTGTTGACAGGTCCTCTGGAAACACCATATATTTT.